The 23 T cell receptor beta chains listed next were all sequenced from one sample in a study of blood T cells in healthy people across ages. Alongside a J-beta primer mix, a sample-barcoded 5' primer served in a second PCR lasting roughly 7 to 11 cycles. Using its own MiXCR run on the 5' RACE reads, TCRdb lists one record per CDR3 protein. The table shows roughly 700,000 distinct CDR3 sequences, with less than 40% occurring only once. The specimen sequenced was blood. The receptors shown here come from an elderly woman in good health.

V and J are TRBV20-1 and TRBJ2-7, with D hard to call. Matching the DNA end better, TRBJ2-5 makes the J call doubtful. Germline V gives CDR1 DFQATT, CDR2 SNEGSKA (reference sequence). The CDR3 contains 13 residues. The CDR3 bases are TGCAGTGCTAGATATACTCACCGGGAGACCCAGTACTTC. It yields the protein CSARYTHRETQYF.

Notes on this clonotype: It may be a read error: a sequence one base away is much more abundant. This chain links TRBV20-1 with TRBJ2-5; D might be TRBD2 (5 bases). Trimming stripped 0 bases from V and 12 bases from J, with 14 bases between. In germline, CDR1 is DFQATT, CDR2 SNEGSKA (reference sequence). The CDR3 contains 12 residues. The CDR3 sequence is CSAREYDGLEYF. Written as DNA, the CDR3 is TGCAGTGCTAGAGAATACGACGGACTTGAGTACTTC.

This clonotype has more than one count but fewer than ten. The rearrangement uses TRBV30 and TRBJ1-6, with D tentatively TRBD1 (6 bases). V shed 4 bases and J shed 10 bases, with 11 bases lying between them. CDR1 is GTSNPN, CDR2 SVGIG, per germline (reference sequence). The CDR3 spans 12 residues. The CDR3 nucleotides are TGTGCCTGGAAACAGGGAAAATCACCCCTCCACTTT. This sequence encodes CAWKQGKSPLHF.

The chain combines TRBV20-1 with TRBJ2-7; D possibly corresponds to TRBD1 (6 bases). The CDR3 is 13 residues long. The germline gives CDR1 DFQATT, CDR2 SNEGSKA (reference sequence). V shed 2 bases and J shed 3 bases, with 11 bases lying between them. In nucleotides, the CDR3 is TGCAGTGCTAGATTGGGACATCTCTACGAGCAGTACTTC. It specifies CSARLGHLYEQYF.

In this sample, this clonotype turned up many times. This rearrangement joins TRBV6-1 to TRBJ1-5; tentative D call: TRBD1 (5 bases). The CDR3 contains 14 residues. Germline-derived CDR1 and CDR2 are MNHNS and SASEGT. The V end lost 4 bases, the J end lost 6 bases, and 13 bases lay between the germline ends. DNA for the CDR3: TGTGCCAGCAGTGGATCCACTGGGGCTCAGCCCCAGCATTTT. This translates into CASSGSTGAQPQHF.

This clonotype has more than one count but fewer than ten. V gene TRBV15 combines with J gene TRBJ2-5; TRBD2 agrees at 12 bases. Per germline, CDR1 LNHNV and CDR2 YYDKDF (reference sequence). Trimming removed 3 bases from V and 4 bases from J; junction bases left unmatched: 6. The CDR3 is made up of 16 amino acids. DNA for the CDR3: TGTGCCACCAGCAGGTCCTCTAGCGGGGGGGGAGAGACCCAGTACTTC. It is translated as CATSRSSSGGGETQYF. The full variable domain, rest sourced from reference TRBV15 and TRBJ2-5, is DAMVIQNPRYQVTQFGKPVTLSCSQTLNHNVMYWYQQKSSQAPKLLFHYYDKDFNNEADTPDNFQSRRPNTSFCFLDIRSPGLGDTAMYLCATSRSSSGGGETQYFGPGTRLLVL.

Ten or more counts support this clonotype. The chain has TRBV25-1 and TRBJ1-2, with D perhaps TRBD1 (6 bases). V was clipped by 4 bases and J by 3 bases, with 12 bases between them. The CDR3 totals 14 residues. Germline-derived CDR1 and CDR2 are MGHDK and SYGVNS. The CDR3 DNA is TGTGCCAGCAGTGGGGGGGCGCCGGACTATGGCTACACCTTC. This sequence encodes CASSGGAPDYGYTF.

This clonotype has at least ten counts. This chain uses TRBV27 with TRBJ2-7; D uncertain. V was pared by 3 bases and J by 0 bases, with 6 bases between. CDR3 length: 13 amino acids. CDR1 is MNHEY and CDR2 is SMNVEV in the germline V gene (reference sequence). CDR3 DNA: TGTGCCAGCAGTTTTGGCCGCTCCTACGAGCAGTACTTC. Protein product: CASSFGRSYEQYF.

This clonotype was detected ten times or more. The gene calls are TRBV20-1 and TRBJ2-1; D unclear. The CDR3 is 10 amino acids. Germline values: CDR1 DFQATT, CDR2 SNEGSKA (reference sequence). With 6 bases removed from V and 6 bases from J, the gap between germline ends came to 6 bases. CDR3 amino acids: CSAYTNEQFF. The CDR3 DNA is TGCAGTGCGTACACCAATGAGCAGTTCTTC.

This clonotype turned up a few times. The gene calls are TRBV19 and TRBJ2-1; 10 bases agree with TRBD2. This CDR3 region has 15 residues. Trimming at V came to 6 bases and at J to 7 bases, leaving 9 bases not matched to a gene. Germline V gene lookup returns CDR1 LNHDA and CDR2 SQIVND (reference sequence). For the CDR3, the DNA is TGTGCCAGTAGGCCAATAGCGGGGGGCAGAAATGAGCAGTTCTTC. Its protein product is CASRPIAGGRNEQFF. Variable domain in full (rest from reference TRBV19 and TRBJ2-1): DGGITQSPKYLFRKEGQNVTLSCEQNLNHDAMYWYRQDPGQGLRLIYYSQIVNDFQKGDIAEGYSVSREKKESFPLTVTSAQKNPTAFYLCASRPIAGGRNEQFFGPGTRLTVL.

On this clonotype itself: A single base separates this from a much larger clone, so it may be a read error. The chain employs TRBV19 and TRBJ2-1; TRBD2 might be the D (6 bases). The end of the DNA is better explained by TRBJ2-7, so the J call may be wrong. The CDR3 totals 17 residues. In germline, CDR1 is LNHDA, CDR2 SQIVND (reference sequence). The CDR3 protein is CASSSLDGGVSYNEQYF. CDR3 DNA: TGTGCCAGTAGTAGCCTGGACGGGGGAGTCTCCTACAATGAGCAGTACTTC.

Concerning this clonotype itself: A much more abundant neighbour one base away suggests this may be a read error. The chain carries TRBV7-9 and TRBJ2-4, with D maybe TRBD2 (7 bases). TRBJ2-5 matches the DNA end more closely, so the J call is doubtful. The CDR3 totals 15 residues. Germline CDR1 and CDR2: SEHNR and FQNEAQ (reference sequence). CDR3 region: CASSEGGGSCETQYF. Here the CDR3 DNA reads TGTGCCAGCAGCGAGGGGGGGGGCTCCTGCGAGACCCAGTACTTC.

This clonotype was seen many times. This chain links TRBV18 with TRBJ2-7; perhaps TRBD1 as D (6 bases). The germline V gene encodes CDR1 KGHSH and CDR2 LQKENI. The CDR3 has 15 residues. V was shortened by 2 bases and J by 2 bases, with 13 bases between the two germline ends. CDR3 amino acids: CASSPTGHLTYEQYF. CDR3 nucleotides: TGTGCCAGCTCACCAACGGGACATCTTACCTACGAGCAGTACTTC.

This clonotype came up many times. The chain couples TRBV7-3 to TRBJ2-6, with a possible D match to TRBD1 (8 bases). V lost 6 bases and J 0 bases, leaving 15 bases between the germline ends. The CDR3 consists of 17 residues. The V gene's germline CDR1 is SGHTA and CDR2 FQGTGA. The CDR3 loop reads CASRPQGGFSGANVLTF. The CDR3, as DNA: TGTGCCAGCAGACCACAGGGGGGGTTCTCTGGGGCCAACGTCCTGACTTTC.

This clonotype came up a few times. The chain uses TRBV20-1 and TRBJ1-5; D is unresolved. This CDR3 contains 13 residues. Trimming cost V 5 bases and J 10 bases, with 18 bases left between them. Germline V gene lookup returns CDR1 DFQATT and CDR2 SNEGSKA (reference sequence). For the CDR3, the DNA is TGCAGTGCTCCAGAAATATCAAGTGGACCCCAGCATTTT. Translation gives CSAPEISSGPQHF.

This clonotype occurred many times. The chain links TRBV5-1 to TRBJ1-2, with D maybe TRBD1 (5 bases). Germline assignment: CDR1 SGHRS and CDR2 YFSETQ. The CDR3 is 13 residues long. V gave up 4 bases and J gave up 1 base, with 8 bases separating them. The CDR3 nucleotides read TGCGCCAGCAGCAACCAGGGTAACTATGGCTACACCTTC. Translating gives CASSNQGNYGYTF.

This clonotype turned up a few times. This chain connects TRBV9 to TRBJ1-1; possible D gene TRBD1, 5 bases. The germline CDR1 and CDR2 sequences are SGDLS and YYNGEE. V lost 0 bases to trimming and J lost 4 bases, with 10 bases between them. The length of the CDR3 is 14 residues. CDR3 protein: CASSVGKGFTEAFF. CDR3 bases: TGTGCCAGCAGCGTAGGGAAGGGGTTCACTGAAGCTTTCTTT.

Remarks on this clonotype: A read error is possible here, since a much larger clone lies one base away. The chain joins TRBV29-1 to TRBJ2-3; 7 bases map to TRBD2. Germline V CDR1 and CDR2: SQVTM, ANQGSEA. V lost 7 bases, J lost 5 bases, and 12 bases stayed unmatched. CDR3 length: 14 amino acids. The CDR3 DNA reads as TGCAGCGCCTCAGGACTAGGTGCGGTAGATACGCAGTATTTT. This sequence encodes CSASGLGAVDTQYF.

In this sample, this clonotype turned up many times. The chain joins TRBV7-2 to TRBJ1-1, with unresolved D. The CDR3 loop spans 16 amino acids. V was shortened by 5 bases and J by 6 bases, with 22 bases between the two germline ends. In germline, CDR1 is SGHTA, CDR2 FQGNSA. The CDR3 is CASSRSHSSGPAEAFF. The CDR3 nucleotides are TGTGCCAGCAGCCGATCCCACTCCTCGGGTCCAGCTGAAGCTTTCTTT.

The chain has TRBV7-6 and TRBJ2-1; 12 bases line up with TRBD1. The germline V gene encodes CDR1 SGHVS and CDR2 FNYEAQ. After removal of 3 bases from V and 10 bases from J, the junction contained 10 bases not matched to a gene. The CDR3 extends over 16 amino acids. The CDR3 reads CASSLSPGQGAGEQFF. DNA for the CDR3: TGTGCCAGCAGCTTGTCCCCGGGACAGGGGGCTGGAGAGCAGTTCTTC.

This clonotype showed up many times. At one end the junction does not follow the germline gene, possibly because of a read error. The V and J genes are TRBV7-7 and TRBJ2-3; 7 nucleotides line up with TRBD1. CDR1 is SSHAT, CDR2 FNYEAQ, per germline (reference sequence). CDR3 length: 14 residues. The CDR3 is CASSSGGTTDTQYF. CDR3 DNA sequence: TGTGCTAGCAGCTCAGGGGGAACCACAGATACGCAGTATTTT.

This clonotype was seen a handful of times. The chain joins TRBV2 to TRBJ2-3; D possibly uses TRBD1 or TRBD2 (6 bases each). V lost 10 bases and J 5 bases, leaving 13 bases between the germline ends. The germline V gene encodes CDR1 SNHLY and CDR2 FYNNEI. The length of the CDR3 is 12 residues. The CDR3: CATARGEDTQYF. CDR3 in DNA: TGTGCCACCGCAAGGGGGGAAGATACGCAGTATTTT. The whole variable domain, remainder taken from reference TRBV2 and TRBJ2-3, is EPEVTQTPSHQVTQMGQEVILRCVPISNHLYFYWYRQILGQKVEFLVSFYNNEISEKSEIFDDQFSVERPDGSNFTLKIRSTKLEDSAMYFCATARGEDTQYFGPGTRLTVL.

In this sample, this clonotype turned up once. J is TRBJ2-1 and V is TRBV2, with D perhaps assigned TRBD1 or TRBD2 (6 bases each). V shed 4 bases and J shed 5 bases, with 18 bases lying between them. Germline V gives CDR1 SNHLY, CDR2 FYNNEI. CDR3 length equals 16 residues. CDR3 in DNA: TGTGCCAGCAGTGGGGGGGCGGGACAACTAAACAATGAGCAGTTCTTC. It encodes CASSGGAGQLNNEQFF.